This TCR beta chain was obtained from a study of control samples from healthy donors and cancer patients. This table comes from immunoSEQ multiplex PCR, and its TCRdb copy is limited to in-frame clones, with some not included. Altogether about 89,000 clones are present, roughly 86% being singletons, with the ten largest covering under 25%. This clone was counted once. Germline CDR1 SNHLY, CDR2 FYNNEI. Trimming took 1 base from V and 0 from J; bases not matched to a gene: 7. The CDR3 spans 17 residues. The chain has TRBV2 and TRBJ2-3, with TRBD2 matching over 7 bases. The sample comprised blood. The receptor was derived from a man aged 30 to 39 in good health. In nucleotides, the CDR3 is TGTGCCAGCAGTGAAGGGCTAGCGGTAGTTAGCACAGATACGCAGTATTTT. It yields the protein CASSEGLAVVSTDTQYF.